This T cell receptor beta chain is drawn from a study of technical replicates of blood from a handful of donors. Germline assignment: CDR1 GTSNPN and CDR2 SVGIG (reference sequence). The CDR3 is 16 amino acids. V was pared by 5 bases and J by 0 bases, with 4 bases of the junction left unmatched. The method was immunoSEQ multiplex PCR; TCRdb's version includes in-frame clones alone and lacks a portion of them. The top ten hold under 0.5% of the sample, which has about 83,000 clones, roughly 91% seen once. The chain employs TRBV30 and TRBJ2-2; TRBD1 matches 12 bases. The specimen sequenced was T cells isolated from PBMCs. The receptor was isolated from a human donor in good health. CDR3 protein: CAWGTGGPTNTGELFF. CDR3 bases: TGTGCCTGGGGGACAGGGGGCCCCACGAACACCGGGGAGCTGTTTTTT.